This TCR beta chain was profiled in a study of T cell responses to AZD1222 COVID-19 vaccine. The study, taken as a whole, reports: Spike-specific TCRs gained breadth and depth after people received two AZD1222 doses. Clonal diversity was possibly underestimated; the donors were predominantly white British and more often female. Seropositive status at baseline applied to only 6 or 7 AZD1222 recipients. Nearly half of unique spike-specific TCRs reportedly avoided B.1.351 and B.1.1.7 mutated regions.

About this clone: Its specificity is not known.

Method: immunoSEQ multiplex PCR; TCRdb's copy keeps in-frame clones and lacks some. The profile shows approximately 150,000 clones, about 86% of them singletons. The source of this sequence is an adult who received the AZD1222 COVID-19 vaccine. Material: peripheral blood, obtained 28 days after the second AZD1222 dose.

The CDR3 coding sequence is TGTGCCAGCAGCCCGGGACCGTTGAACACTGAAGCTTTCTTT. This gives the protein CASSPGPLNTEAFF. V and J are TRBV2 and TRBJ1-1, with D perhaps TRBD1 (5 bases). Germline CDR1 SNHLY, CDR2 FYNNEI. The V and J ends lost 6 bases and 0 bases respectively, with 11 bases between them. This CDR3 is 14 amino acids long.